This is a list of T cell receptor beta chains from one sample in a study of cytomegalovirus exposure and HLA in healthy donors. TCRdb's copy holds only in-frame clones and misses some; the assay was immunoSEQ multiplex PCR. The sample carries 90,000 to 100,000 clones, roughly 70% recorded once. Input material: PBMCs. The receptor set was obtained from a male donor in good health and CMV-seronegative. Each CDR3 is given with its conserved first and last residue. Fields, in order: V gene, D gene, clone size, J gene, CDR3 DNA, CDR3 protein. A D gene is named only where the DNA matches it firmly. For some rows the clone size is stated as once, few or many, or as a class when expanded; others skip it.

v_call: TRBV15; d_call: -; clone_size: -; j_call: TRBJ2-2; cdr3_nt: TGTGCCACCAGCAGCGGCCGGGAGCTGAACACCGGGGAGCTGTTTTTT; cdr3_aa: CATSSGRELNTGELFF
v_call: TRBV7-7; d_call: TRBD1; clone_size: -; j_call: TRBJ2-5; cdr3_nt: TGTGCCAGCAGCGCGGGACAGGTACAAGAGACCCAGTACTTC; cdr3_aa: CASSAGQVQETQYF
v_call: TRBV6-4; d_call: -; clone_size: -; j_call: TRBJ2-3; cdr3_nt: TGTGCCAGCAGTGTTCCTCCTCGGGCGTCCGAGGGATGCACAGATACGCAGTATTTT; cdr3_aa: CASSVPPRASEGCTDTQYF
v_call: TRBV7-6; d_call: TRBD2; clone_size: -; j_call: TRBJ2-7; cdr3_nt: TGTGCCAGCAGCCCTGGACTAGCGGTATCCTACGAGCAGTACTTC; cdr3_aa: CASSPGLAVSYEQYF
v_call: TRBV11-2; d_call: TRBD2; clone_size: -; j_call: TRBJ2-5; cdr3_nt: TGTGCCAGCAGCTTAGAGGGGACTAGCAAGGAGACCCAGTACTTC; cdr3_aa: CASSLEGTSKETQYF
v_call: TRBV28; d_call: TRBD1; clone_size: -; j_call: TRBJ1-2; cdr3_nt: TGTGCCAGCAGTCCCATGGGACAGGGGAGGACTGGCTACACCTTC; cdr3_aa: CASSPMGQGRTGYTF
v_call: TRBV6-5; d_call: TRBD2; clone_size: -; j_call: TRBJ2-3; cdr3_nt: TGTGCCAGCAGTTTTAGCGGGTTCAGCACAGATACGCAGTATTTT; cdr3_aa: CASSFSGFSTDTQYF
v_call: TRBV14; d_call: -; clone_size: once; j_call: TRBJ1-2; cdr3_nt: TGTGCCAGCAGCCAAGATCTGAGCGGGAATGGCTACACCTTC; cdr3_aa: CASSQDLSGNGYTF
v_call: TRBV4-3; d_call: -; clone_size: few; j_call: TRBJ1-4; cdr3_nt: TGCGCCAGCAGCCAAGAACCGACAGGCATTAATGAAAAACTGTTTTTT; cdr3_aa: CASSQEPTGINEKLFF
v_call: TRBV7-2; d_call: TRBD1; clone_size: -; j_call: TRBJ1-1; cdr3_nt: TGTGCCAGCAGTCCCCTAATTGGGACAGGGGGTACATGGAACACTGAAGCTTTCTTT; cdr3_aa: CASSPLIGTGGTWNTEAFF
v_call: TRBV6-6; d_call: -; clone_size: -; j_call: TRBJ2-3; cdr3_nt: TGTGCCAGCAGGCCCCCAGGTGACACAGATACGCAGTATTTT; cdr3_aa: CASRPPGDTDTQYF
v_call: TRBV30; d_call: -; clone_size: -; j_call: TRBJ2-7; cdr3_nt: TGTGCCTGGAGTGACGGGATTTTTTACGAGCAGTACTTC; cdr3_aa: CAWSDGIFYEQYF
v_call: TRBV28; d_call: TRBD1; clone_size: -; j_call: TRBJ1-2; cdr3_nt: TGTGCCAGCAGTCCCAGGGGGGACTATGGCTACACCTTC; cdr3_aa: CASSPRGDYGYTF
v_call: TRBV7-7; d_call: TRBD2; clone_size: -; j_call: TRBJ2-1; cdr3_nt: TGTGCTAGCAGCCGACTAGCGGGAACCAATGAGCAGTTCTTC; cdr3_aa: CASSRLAGTNEQFF
v_call: TRBV28; d_call: TRBD1; clone_size: -; j_call: TRBJ2-5; cdr3_nt: TGTGCCAGCAGCCACCTCAGGGGGCGTGAAGAGACCCAGTACTTC; cdr3_aa: CASSHLRGREETQYF
v_call: TRBV11-3; d_call: TRBD2; clone_size: few; j_call: TRBJ2-5; cdr3_nt: TGTGCCAGCAGCTTAGTTCCCAGCGGGAGTGTGGAGACCCAGTACTTC; cdr3_aa: CASSLVPSGSVETQYF
v_call: TRBV6-5; d_call: -; clone_size: -; j_call: TRBJ2-4; cdr3_nt: TGTGCCAGCATGGCCCGGGAAAGAGCCAAAAACATTCAGTACTTC; cdr3_aa: CASMARERAKNIQYF
v_call: TRBV5-1; d_call: TRBD1; clone_size: -; j_call: TRBJ1-2; cdr3_nt: TGCGCCAGCAGCTCGGCGGCAGGGGGCTTCAACTATGGCTACACCTTC; cdr3_aa: CASSSAAGGFNYGYTF
v_call: TRBV6-6; d_call: TRBD2; clone_size: few; j_call: TRBJ2-3; cdr3_nt: TGTGCCAGCAAGGGAGGTAGCGGGATTCACACAGATACGCAGTATTTT; cdr3_aa: CASKGGSGIHTDTQYF
v_call: TRBV7-2; d_call: TRBD2; clone_size: -; j_call: TRBJ2-7; cdr3_nt: TGTGCCAGCAGCATAAGGACTAGCGGACTCTCCTACGAGCAGTACTTC; cdr3_aa: CASSIRTSGLSYEQYF
v_call: TRBV27; d_call: -; clone_size: -; j_call: TRBJ1-5; cdr3_nt: TGTGCCAGCAGCCCCTTAGCGGGGAATCAGCCCCAGCATTTT; cdr3_aa: CASSPLAGNQPQHF
v_call: TRBV27; d_call: -; clone_size: -; j_call: TRBJ2-7; cdr3_nt: TGTGCCACCTTACGGACAGTAAATCCCCCCTACGAGCAGTACTTC; cdr3_aa: CATLRTVNPPYEQYF
v_call: TRBV6-1; d_call: -; clone_size: few; j_call: TRBJ2-7; cdr3_nt: TGTGCCAGCAGTGAAGTCTTGGGGTCAGGGTCCAGCGAGCAGTACTTC; cdr3_aa: CASSEVLGSGSSEQYF
v_call: TRBV2; d_call: -; clone_size: -; j_call: TRBJ1-5; cdr3_nt: TGTGCCAGCAGTACCCGTAGGGTCAGGGCCACGGGCCCGAATCAGCCCCAGCATTTT; cdr3_aa: CASSTRRVRATGPNQPQHF
v_call: TRBV5-1; d_call: -; clone_size: -; j_call: TRBJ2-5; cdr3_nt: TGCGCCAGCAGCTTGGGTACTAGCCGCCAAGAGACCCAGTACTTC; cdr3_aa: CASSLGTSRQETQYF
v_call: TRBV6-1; d_call: -; clone_size: once; j_call: TRBJ1-2; cdr3_nt: TGTGCCAGCAGTGAATCTCGAATGGACAGCCACTATGGCTACACCTTC; cdr3_aa: CASSESRMDSHYGYTF
v_call: TRBV10-3; d_call: -; clone_size: -; j_call: TRBJ1-1; cdr3_nt: TGTGCCATCAGTGAGTTCACAGGGTACGCTTTCTTT; cdr3_aa: CAISEFTGYAFF